Listed below are T cell receptor beta chains from one sample, sequenced in a study of beta chain features in type 1 diabetes. Repertoires were generated with immunoSEQ multiplex PCR, while TCRdb's copy carries only in-frame clones and drops some. Of hundreds of thousands of clones detected, around 28% appear once; the ten largest clones hold 0.065%. What was sequenced was naive CD4+ T cells from blood. The source of these receptors is a man between 18 and 35 years old in good health. The CDR3 runs from the conserved cysteine through the conserved F or W. Fields, in order: clone size, D gene, J gene, V gene, CDR3 protein, CDR3 DNA. D genes are given only for firm matches. Where a row states a size, it is once, few, many or the class of an expanded clone; other rows omit it.

abundance: few; d_gene: .; j_gene: TRBJ2-3; v_gene: TRBV5-4; CDR3aa: CASSRTVGKGDTQYF; CDR3nt: TGTGCCAGCAGCCGGACGGTAGGAAAAGGCGATACGCAGTATTTT
abundance: few; d_gene: TRBD1; j_gene: TRBJ2-7; v_gene: TRBV30; CDR3aa: CAWRAPGQGIYEQYF; CDR3nt: TGTGCCTGGAGAGCACCGGGACAGGGAATCTACGAGCAGTACTTC
abundance: .; d_gene: .; j_gene: TRBJ1-4; v_gene: TRBV15; CDR3aa: CATSRDLSDEKLFF; CDR3nt: TGTGCCACCAGCAGAGATCTGAGTGATGAAAAACTGTTTTTT
abundance: few; d_gene: .; j_gene: TRBJ2-1; v_gene: TRBV7-8; CDR3aa: CASSLAAERDNEQFF; CDR3nt: TGTGCCAGCAGCTTAGCGGCCGAAAGGGACAATGAGCAGTTCTTC
abundance: few; d_gene: .; j_gene: TRBJ2-1; v_gene: TRBV30; CDR3aa: CAWSARALVEQFF; CDR3nt: TGTGCCTGGAGCGCTAGGGCCCTGGTTGAGCAGTTCTTC
abundance: few; d_gene: TRBD2; j_gene: TRBJ2-2; v_gene: TRBV5-4; CDR3aa: CASRDRTSPEGELFF; CDR3nt: TGTGCCAGCAGGGATCGGACTAGTCCGGAAGGGGAGCTGTTTTTT
abundance: .; d_gene: TRBD1; j_gene: TRBJ2-4; v_gene: TRBV23-1; CDR3aa: CASSPYDGQVDKNIQYF; CDR3nt: TGCGCCAGCAGTCCCTATGATGGACAGGTCGACAAAAACATTCAGTACTTC
abundance: .; d_gene: .; j_gene: TRBJ2-7; v_gene: TRBV7-2; CDR3aa: CASSPTLASSSYEQYF; CDR3nt: TGTGCCAGCAGCCCAACTTTAGCGTCGAGCTCCTACGAGCAGTACTTC
abundance: few; d_gene: TRBD2; j_gene: TRBJ2-1; v_gene: TRBV6-6; CDR3aa: CASSTGLAGGEQFF; CDR3nt: TGTGCCAGCAGTACGGGACTAGCGGGAGGTGAGCAGTTCTTC
abundance: .; d_gene: TRBD2; j_gene: TRBJ2-3; v_gene: TRBV5-4; CDR3aa: CASSLWLAGDVDTQYF; CDR3nt: TGTGCCAGCAGCTTGTGGCTAGCGGGAGACGTAGATACGCAGTATTTT
abundance: .; d_gene: TRBD2; j_gene: TRBJ2-7; v_gene: TRBV7-2; CDR3aa: CASSSGLAVSYEQYF; CDR3nt: TGTGCCAGCAGCTCCGGACTAGCGGTTTCCTACGAGCAGTACTTC
abundance: .; d_gene: .; j_gene: TRBJ2-2; v_gene: TRBV6-1; CDR3aa: CASRGLTGELFF; CDR3nt: TGTGCCAGCAGAGGTCTCACCGGGGAGCTGTTTTTT
abundance: .; d_gene: .; j_gene: TRBJ2-3; v_gene: TRBV2; CDR3aa: CASSDRRLAKSDTQYF; CDR3nt: TGTGCCAGCAGTGACCGTCGTTTGGCGAAATCAGATACGCAGTATTTT
abundance: .; d_gene: .; j_gene: TRBJ2-1; v_gene: TRBV6-5; CDR3aa: CASSLNNEQFF; CDR3nt: TGTGCCAGCAGCCTCAATAATGAGCAGTTCTTC
abundance: few; d_gene: .; j_gene: TRBJ1-1; v_gene: TRBV14; CDR3aa: CASSHLHGEAFF; CDR3nt: TGTGCCAGCAGCCACCTACACGGTGAAGCTTTCTTT
abundance: .; d_gene: TRBD2; j_gene: TRBJ2-1; v_gene: TRBV5-1; CDR3aa: CASSSWPGRRAGGPNEQFF; CDR3nt: TGCGCCAGCAGCTCTTGGCCCGGCCGGCGAGCGGGAGGGCCCAATGAGCAGTTCTTC
abundance: .; d_gene: TRBD2; j_gene: TRBJ2-1; v_gene: TRBV5-1; CDR3aa: CASSSTSGYNEQFF; CDR3nt: TGCGCCAGCAGCTCGACTAGCGGCTACAATGAGCAGTTCTTC
abundance: .; d_gene: .; j_gene: TRBJ2-7; v_gene: TRBV28; CDR3aa: CASSLRTYEQYF; CDR3nt: TGTGCCAGCAGTCTACGGACCTACGAGCAGTACTTC
abundance: .; d_gene: .; j_gene: TRBJ2-1; v_gene: TRBV19; CDR3aa: CASSLRDLRNEQFF; CDR3nt: TGTGCCAGTAGTCTCCGGGACCTTCGGAATGAGCAGTTCTTC
abundance: .; d_gene: TRBD2; j_gene: TRBJ2-1; v_gene: TRBV27; CDR3aa: CASRPSGTSRLYNEQFF; CDR3nt: TGTGCCAGCCGTCCGAGCGGGACTAGTCGCCTATACAATGAGCAGTTCTTC
abundance: .; d_gene: .; j_gene: TRBJ1-4; v_gene: TRBV30; CDR3aa: CAWRGLNEKLFF; CDR3nt: TGTGCCTGGAGGGGGCTTAATGAAAAACTGTTTTTT
abundance: .; d_gene: .; j_gene: TRBJ2-5; v_gene: TRBV5-4; CDR3aa: CASSPTGTRETQYF; CDR3nt: TGTGCCAGCAGCCCGACAGGGACTAGAGAGACCCAGTACTTC
abundance: few; d_gene: TRBD1; j_gene: TRBJ2-1; v_gene: TRBV7-2; CDR3aa: CASTPDRGRNEQFF; CDR3nt: TGTGCCAGCACCCCAGACAGGGGGCGTAATGAGCAGTTCTTC
abundance: .; d_gene: .; j_gene: TRBJ2-1; v_gene: TRBV2; CDR3aa: CASSVLTRRSSYNEQFF; CDR3nt: TGTGCCAGCAGCGTACTGACACGGAGAAGTTCCTACAATGAGCAGTTCTTC